The clone carrying this TCR beta chain was seen many times. Its antigen remains unidentified. CDR3 length: 21 amino acids. Per germline, CDR1 SGHAT and CDR2 FQNNGV. V lost 5 bases and J lost 0; bases outside the gene matches: 22. As it was prepared, the TCRbeta library received unique molecular identifiers. TCRdb analysed the PCR reads with MiXCR anew, one entry per CDR3 protein. The sample shows about 600,000 distinct CDR3 sequences, about 23% of them seen only once. This entry comes from a study of T-cell reconstitution after alpha-beta-depleted transplantation in children. Study findings and constraints: Several hundred expanded graft clones reportedly were the source of alpha-beta T cells about two months after transplant.

Sequencing was performed on PBMCs, mostly from graft donor cells, taken 360 days after TCRalphabeta/CD19-depleted stem cell transplant. The receptor was isolated from a boy under two years old who had a stem cell transplant for acute myeloid leukemia, so the T cells may come from the graft donor. V usage is TRBV11-2 and J usage is TRBJ2-1; 7 nucleotides align to TRBD1. CDR3 amino acids: CASSPERQGNPLGPSYNEQFF. CDR3 coding DNA: TGTGCCAGCAGCCCGGAACGACAGGGTAATCCTCTAGGTCCCTCCTACAATGAGCAGTTCTTC. The full variable domain, with the rest looked up from reference TRBV11-2 and TRBJ2-1, is EAGVAQSPRYKIIEKRQSVAFWCNPISGHATLYWYQQILGQGPKLLIQFQNNGVVDDSQLPKDRFSAERLKGVDSTLKIQPAKLEDSAVYLCASSPERQGNPLGPSYNEQFFGPGTRLTVL.